The 7 T cell receptor beta chains below were found in one sample sequenced in a study of blood T cells in healthy people across ages. It was with a sample-barcoded 5' primer and a J-beta primer mix that a second PCR of roughly 7 to 12 cycles was run. TCRdb reprocessed the 5' RACE reads via MiXCR and lists one record per CDR3 protein. The sample holds about a million distinct CDR3 sequences, roughly half seen once. The source material was blood. The receptor source for this set is a woman aged 60-70 years in good health.

Written as DNA, the CDR3 is TGTGCCTGGAGTGTGGATGGGAGTTGTGGCTACACCTTC. Translated: CAWSVDGSCGYTF. The V call is TRBV30, the J call TRBJ1-2; D is unresolved. V was clipped by 0 bases and J by 7 bases, with 12 bases between them. Germline loops: CDR1 GTSNPN, CDR2 SVGIG (reference sequence). The CDR3 runs to 13 residues.

J is TRBJ2-4 and V is TRBV4-2, with a tentative D call TRBD2 (6 bases). The CDR3 is 15 residues long. V lost 3 bases and J lost 6, with 15 bases in between. Looked up from germline, CDR1 is LGHNA and CDR2 is YNFKEQ. The DNA of the CDR3 is TGTGCCAGCAGCCAGGAAACCGGGACTCGAAACATTCAGTACTTC. It yields the protein CASSQETGTRNIQYF.

The chain joins TRBV5-1 to TRBJ1-2, with a possible D match to TRBD1 (5 bases). V was shortened by 5 bases and J by 8 bases, with 25 bases between the two germline ends. CDR1 and CDR2 (germline): SGHRS, YFSETQ. The CDR3 is 16 residues long. The CDR3 DNA reads as TGCGCCAGCAGACCTGAGCGACAGCATTTGTCGGAAGGCTACACCTTC. Amino acid sequence: CASRPERQHLSEGYTF.

The J gene is TRBJ2-5, the V gene TRBV7-3, with D possibly TRBD2 on 7 matching bases. The CDR3 covers 13 residues. V gave up 5 bases and J gave up 5 bases, with 12 bases separating them. CDR1 and CDR2 (germline): SGHTA, FQGTGA. Here the CDR3 DNA reads TGTGCCAGCAGCCCGGGGGGCATGGAGACCCAGTACTTC. It encodes CASSPGGMETQYF.

A single count supports this clonotype. The chain couples TRBV5-1 to TRBJ1-1; 8 bases are shared with TRBD1. Germline trimming cut 0 bases from V and 3 bases from J; bases unmatched to any gene: 7. Germline assignment: CDR1 SGHRS and CDR2 YFSETQ. The CDR3 length is 16 residues. CDR3 DNA sequence: TGCGCCAGCAGCTTGGGGGGGCAGGGGGCGGACACTGAAGCTTTCTTT. Encoded protein: CASSLGGQGADTEAFF.

V usage is TRBV20-1 and J usage is TRBJ2-3, with D unresolved. CDR3 length: 19 residues. Germline V gene lookup returns CDR1 DFQATT and CDR2 SNEGSKA (reference sequence). V lost 0 bases to trimming and J lost 3 bases, with 25 bases between them. CDR3 in amino acids: CSAREISASTVWRTDTQYF. The CDR3 DNA follows: TGCAGTGCTAGAGAGATCTCTGCGTCTACAGTTTGGCGGACAGATACGCAGTATTTT.

The rearrangement uses TRBV28 and TRBJ2-7; TRBD1 might be the D (6 bases). The CDR3 is 15 amino acids. Germline V CDR1 and CDR2: MDHEN, SYDVKM. Trimming stripped 6 bases from V and 3 bases from J, with 18 bases between. DNA for the CDR3: TGTGCCAGCAGACAAGCCCCCGGGACAAACTACGAGCAGTACTTC. Its translation is CASRQAPGTNYEQYF.